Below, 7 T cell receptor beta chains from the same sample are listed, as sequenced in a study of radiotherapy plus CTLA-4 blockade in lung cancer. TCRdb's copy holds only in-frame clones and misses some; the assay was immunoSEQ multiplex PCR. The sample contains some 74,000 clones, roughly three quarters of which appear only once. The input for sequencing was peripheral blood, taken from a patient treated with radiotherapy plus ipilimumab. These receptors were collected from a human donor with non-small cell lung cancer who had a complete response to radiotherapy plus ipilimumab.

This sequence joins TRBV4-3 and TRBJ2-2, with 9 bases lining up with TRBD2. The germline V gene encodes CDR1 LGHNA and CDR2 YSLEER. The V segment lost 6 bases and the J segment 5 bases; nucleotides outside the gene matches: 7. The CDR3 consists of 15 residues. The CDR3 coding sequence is TGCGCCAGCAGTCGGTTAGCGGGGGAAACCGGGGAGCTGTTTTTT. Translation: CASSRLAGETGELFF.

CDR3 DNA sequence: TGTGCCAGCAGAGCCGGACAGGGGTTGAACACTGAAGCTTTCTTT. Amino acid sequence: CASRAGQGLNTEAFF. The chain couples TRBV2 to TRBJ1-1; 9 nucleotides line up with TRBD1. V dropped 6 bases and J dropped 0; count of bases not matched to a gene: 5. Looked up from germline, CDR1 is SNHLY and CDR2 is FYNNEI. CDR3 size: 15 residues.

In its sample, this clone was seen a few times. This CDR3 reads CASSRQVLSGNTIYF. The CDR3 DNA reads TGTGCCAGCAGCCGACAGGTTCTCTCTGGAAACACCATATATTTT. The J gene is TRBJ1-3, the V gene TRBV4-2; D might be TRBD1 (6 bases). The CDR3 length is 15 residues. Germline V gives CDR1 LGHNA, CDR2 YNFKEQ. Trimming pared 4 bases from V and 0 bases from J, leaving 10 bases between.

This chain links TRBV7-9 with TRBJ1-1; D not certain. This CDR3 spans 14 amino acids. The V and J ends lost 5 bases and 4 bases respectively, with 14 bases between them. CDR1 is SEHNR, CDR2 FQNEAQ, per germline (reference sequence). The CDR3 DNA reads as TGTGCCAGCAGCAGAACCGGCTTGGGCACTGAAGCTTTCTTT. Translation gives CASSRTGLGTEAFF.

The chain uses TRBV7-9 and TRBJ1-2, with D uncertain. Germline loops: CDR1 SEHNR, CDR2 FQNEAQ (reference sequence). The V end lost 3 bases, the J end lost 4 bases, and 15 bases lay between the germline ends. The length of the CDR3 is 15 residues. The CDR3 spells CASSLGREETYGYTF. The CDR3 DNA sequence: TGTGCCAGCAGCTTGGGCCGGGAAGAGACCTATGGCTACACCTTC.

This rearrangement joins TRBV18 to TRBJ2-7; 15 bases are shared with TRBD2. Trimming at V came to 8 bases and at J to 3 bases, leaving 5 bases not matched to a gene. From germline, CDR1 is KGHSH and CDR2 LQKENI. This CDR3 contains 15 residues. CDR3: CASAPGLAGGYEQYF. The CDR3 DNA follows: TGTGCCAGCGCTCCGGGACTAGCGGGAGGCTACGAGCAGTACTTC.

CDR3 loop: CASSQELGGSSSYNEQFF. The CDR3, as DNA: TGCGCCAGCAGCCAAGAATTAGGCGGATCGAGCTCCTACAATGAGCAGTTCTTC. The chain recombines TRBV4-3 with TRBJ2-1; D call uncertain. Germline V gives CDR1 LGHNA, CDR2 YSLEER. The CDR3 sequence is 18 residues long. Trimming removed 0 bases at V and 0 bases at J, with 15 bases between.